This T cell receptor beta chain was found in a study of blood T cell repertoires in COVID-19. Study summary: The United States, Italy and Spain were the sources of the acute and convalescent COVID-19 samples. T cells, B-cell-depleted T cells, or PBMCs supplied cDNA or gDNA.

The sample holds one count of this clone. Repertoires were generated with immunoSEQ multiplex PCR, while TCRdb's copy carries only in-frame clones and drops some. The sample has over 130,000 clones; roughly 76% are singletons. The germline V gene encodes CDR1 LNHDA and CDR2 SQIVND (reference sequence). Trimming pared 4 bases from V and 5 bases from J, leaving 8 bases between. The CDR3 totals 12 residues. Specimen: peripheral blood. The gene calls are TRBV19 and TRBJ2-5, with D perhaps matching TRBD1 (5 bases). The source of this sequence is a woman aged 50 to 65 with active or convalescent COVID-19. In DNA form, the CDR3 reads TGTGCCAGTAGTAGGGGCGCCGAGACCCAGTACTTC. Translation: CASSRGAETQYF.